This TCR beta chain was observed in a study of blood T cell repertoires in COVID-19. As for the study in general: The origin of the acute and convalescent COVID-19 samples was the United States, Italy and Spain. Sources were T cells, B-cell-depleted T cells, or PBMCs; the material itself was cDNA or gDNA.

This clone has a count of ten or more. Trimming pared 1 base from V and 5 bases from J, leaving 6 bases between. The length of the CDR3 is 12 residues. From germline, CDR1 is KGHSH and CDR2 LQKENI. Clones were sequenced by immunoSEQ multiplex PCR, and TCRdb holds only the in-frame ones, with some missing. The repertoire holds 95,000 to 150,000 clones, with around 64% as singletons. This TCR was sampled from a human donor with acute or convalescent COVID-19. The donor label of this sample is uncertain. Sequencing input: peripheral blood. The chain links TRBV18 to TRBJ2-7; D may be TRBD2 (6 bases). DNA of the CDR3: TGTGCCAGCTCACCACGGGGGGACGAGCAGTACTTC. It translates to CASSPRGDEQYF.